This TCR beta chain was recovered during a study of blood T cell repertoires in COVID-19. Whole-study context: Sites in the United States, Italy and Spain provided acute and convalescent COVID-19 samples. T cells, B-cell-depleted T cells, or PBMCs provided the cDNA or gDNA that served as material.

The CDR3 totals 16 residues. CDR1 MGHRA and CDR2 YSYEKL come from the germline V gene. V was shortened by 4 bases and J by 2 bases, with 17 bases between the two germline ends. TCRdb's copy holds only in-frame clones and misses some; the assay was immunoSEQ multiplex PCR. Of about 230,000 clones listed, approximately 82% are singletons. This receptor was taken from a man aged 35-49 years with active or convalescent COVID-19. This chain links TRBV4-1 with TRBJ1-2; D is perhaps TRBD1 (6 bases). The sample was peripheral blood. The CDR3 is CASSLPRGGRNYGYTF. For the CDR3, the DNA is TGCGCCAGCAGCCTCCCCAGGGGCGGCAGGAACTATGGCTACACCTTC.